This TCR beta chain is from a study of technical replicates of blood from a handful of donors. Only in-frame clones appear in the TCRdb table, and some are missing; sequencing was by immunoSEQ multiplex PCR. The table shows 45,000 to 55,000 clones, with 94% occurring only once. This sequence was found in a human donor in good health. What was sequenced was T cells isolated from PBMCs.

The CDR3 loop reads CASSRTSGDSYEQYF. CDR3 nucleotide sequence: TGTGCCAGCAGCCGGACTAGCGGAGACTCCTACGAGCAGTACTTC. The chain recombines TRBV7-9 with TRBJ2-7, with TRBD2 matching 10 bases. CDR3 length: 15 amino acids. Germline trimming cut 5 bases from V and 0 bases from J; bases unmatched to any gene: 4. CDR1 and CDR2 (germline): SEHNR, FQNEAQ (reference sequence).